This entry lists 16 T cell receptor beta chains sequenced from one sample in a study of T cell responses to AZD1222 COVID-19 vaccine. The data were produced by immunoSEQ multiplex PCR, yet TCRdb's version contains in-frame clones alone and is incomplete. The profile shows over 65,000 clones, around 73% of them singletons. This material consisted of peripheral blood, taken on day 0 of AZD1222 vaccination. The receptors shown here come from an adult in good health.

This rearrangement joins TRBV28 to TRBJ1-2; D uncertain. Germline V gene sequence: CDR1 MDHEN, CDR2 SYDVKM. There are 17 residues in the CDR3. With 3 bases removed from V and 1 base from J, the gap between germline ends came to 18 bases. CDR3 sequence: CASSFGWGGTNNYGYTF. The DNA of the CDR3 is TGTGCCAGCAGTTTCGGGTGGGGAGGAACAAATAACTATGGCTACACCTTC.

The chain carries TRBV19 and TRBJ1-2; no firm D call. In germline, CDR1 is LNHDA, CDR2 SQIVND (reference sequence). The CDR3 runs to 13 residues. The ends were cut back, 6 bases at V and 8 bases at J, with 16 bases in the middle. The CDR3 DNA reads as TGTGCCAGTAGAATCGGGCCCTTGGGCGGCTACACCTTC. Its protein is CASRIGPLGGYTF.

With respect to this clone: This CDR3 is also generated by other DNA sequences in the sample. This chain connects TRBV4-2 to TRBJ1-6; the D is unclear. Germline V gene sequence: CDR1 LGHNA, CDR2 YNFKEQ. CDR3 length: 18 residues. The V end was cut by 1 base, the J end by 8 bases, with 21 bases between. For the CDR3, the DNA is TGTGCCAGCAGCCAAGGGACGGCCCATCCCCGGAGTGATTCACCCCTCCACTTT. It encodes CASSQGTAHPRSDSPLHF.

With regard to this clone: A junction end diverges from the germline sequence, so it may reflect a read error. The CDR3: CGSRNLNTEAFF. The CDR3 region has the DNA TGCGGCTCCCGAAATCTGAACACTGAAGCTTTCTTT. The chain uses TRBV18 and TRBJ1-1; D unclear. The CDR3 length is 12 residues. Germline V gene data show CDR1 as KGHSH and CDR2 as LQKENI.

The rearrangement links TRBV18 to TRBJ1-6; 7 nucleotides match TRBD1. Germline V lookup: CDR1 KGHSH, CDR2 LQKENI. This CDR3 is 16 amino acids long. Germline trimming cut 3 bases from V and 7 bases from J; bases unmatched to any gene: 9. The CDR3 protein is CASSPMAGGRNSPLHF. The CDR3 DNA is TGTGCCAGCTCACCGATGGCAGGGGGAAGGAATTCACCCCTCCACTTT. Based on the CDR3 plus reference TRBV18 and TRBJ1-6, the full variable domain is NAGVMQNPRHLVRRRGQEARLRCSPMKGHSHVYWYRQLPEEGLKFMVYLQKENIIDESGMPKERFSAEFPKEGPSILRIQQVVRGDSAAYFCASSPMAGGRNSPLHFGNGTRLTVT.

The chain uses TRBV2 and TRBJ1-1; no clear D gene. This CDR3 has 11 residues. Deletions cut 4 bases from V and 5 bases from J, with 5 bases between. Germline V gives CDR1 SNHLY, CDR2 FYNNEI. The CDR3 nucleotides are TGTGCCAGCAGTGCCGGGACTGAAGCTTTCTTT. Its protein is CASSAGTEAFF.

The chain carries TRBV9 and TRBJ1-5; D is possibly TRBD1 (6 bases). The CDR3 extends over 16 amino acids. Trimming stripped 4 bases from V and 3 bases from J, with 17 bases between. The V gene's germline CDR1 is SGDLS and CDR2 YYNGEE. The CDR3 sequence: CASSPGGGRDNQPQHF. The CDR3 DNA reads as TGTGCCAGCAGCCCCGGGGGGGGCCGGGACAATCAGCCCCAGCATTTT.

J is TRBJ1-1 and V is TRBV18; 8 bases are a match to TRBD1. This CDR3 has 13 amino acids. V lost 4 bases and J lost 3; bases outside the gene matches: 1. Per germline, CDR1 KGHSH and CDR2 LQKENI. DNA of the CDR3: TGTGCCAGCTCACTACAGGGGGACACTGAAGCTTTCTTT. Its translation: CASSLQGDTEAFF.

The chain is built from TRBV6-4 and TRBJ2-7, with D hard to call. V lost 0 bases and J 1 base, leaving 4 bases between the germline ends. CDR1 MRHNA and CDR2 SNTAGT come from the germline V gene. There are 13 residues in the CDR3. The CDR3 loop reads CASSDSPSYEQYF. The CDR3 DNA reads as TGTGCCAGCAGTGACTCGCCGTCCTACGAGCAGTACTTC.

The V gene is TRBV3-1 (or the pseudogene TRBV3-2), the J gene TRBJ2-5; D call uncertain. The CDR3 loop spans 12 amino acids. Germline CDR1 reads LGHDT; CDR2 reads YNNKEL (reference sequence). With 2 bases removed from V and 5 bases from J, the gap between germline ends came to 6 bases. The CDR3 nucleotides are TGTGCCAGCAGCCAACTCCGGGAGACCCAGTACTTC. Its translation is CASSQLRETQYF.

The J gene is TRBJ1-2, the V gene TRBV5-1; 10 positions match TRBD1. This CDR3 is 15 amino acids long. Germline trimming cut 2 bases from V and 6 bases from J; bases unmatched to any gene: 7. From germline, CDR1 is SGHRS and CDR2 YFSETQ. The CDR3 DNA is TGCGCCAGCAGCTTTCGCTCGGGACAGGGGAATGGCTACACCTTC. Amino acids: CASSFRSGQGNGYTF.

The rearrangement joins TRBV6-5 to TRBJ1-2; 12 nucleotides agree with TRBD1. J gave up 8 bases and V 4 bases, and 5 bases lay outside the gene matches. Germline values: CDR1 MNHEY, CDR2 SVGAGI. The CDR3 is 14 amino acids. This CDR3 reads CASSLGQGAGGYTF. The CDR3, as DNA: TGTGCCAGCAGTTTGGGACAGGGGGCGGGAGGCTACACCTTC.

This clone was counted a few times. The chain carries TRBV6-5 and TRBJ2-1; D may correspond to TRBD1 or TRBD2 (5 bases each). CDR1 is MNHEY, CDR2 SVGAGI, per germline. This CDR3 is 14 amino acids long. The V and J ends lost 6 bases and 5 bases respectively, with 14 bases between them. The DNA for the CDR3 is TGTGCCAGCAGAAGGGACGTCGGCAACAATGAGCAGTTCTTC. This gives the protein CASRRDVGNNEQFF.

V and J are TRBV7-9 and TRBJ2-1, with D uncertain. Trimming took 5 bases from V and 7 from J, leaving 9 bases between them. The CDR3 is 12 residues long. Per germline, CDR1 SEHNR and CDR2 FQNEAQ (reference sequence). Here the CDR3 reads CASSPLGNEQFF. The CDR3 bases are TGTGCCAGCAGCCCCCTAGGTAATGAGCAGTTCTTC. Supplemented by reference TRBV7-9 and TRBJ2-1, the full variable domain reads DTGVSQNPRHKITKRGQNVTFRCDPISEHNRLYWYRQTLGQGPEFLTYFQNEAQLEKSRLLSDRFSAERPKGSFSTLEIQRTEQGDSAMYLCASSPLGNEQFFGPGTRLTVL.

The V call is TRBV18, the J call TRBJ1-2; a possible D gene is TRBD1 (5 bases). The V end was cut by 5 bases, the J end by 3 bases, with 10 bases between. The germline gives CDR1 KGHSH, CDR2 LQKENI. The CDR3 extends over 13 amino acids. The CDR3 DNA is TGTGCCAGCTCATCCGGAGGGGACTATGGCTACACCTTC. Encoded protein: CASSSGGDYGYTF.

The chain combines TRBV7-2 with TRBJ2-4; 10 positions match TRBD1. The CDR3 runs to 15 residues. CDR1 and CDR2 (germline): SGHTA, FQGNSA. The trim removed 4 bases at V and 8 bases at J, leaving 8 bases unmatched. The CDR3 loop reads CASSYRDRGSDIQYF. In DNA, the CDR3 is TGTGCCAGCAGCTACCGGGACAGGGGTAGCGACATTCAGTACTTC. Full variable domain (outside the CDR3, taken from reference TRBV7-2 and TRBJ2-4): GAGVSQSPSNKVTEKGKDVELRCDPISGHTALYWYRQSLGQGLEFLIYFQGNSAPDKSGLPSDRFSAERTGGSVSTLTIQRTQQEDSAVYLCASSYRDRGSDIQYFGAGTRLSVL.